Shown below are 31 T cell receptor beta chains from a single sample sequenced in a study of CXCR3-negative and CXCR3-positive naive CD8 T cells (dated by TCRdb to between 2017 and 2020). These reads were obtained on a NextSeq 550. The Human TCR Profiling Kit (MiLaboratory) was used to make UMI-labeled 5' RACE TRB cDNA libraries. The reads underwent TCRdb reprocessing, giving one record for each CDR3 protein sequence and no DNA. This specimen's table enumerates over 100,000 distinct CDR3 sequences. The ten largest clones take up roughly 0.3% of the sample. What was sequenced was naive CXCR3- CD8+ T cells from blood. Explained via the paper, the cell subset or site label denotes: CD45RO-CCR7+CD27+CD95- naive CD8+ T cells lacking CXCR3 (TNR3-). Receptor source: a human donor in good health. Some clones in this sample may be carry-over from other donors' samples.

V and J are TRBV6-4 and TRBJ2-5; the D gene TCRdb calls, TRBD1, cannot be checked with no DNA. The CDR3 consists of 16 residues. Germline V gives CDR1 MRHNA, CDR2 SNTAGT. CDR3: CASSDSLGQGEETQYF.

The rearrangement joins TRBV21-1 to TRBJ2-5; TCRdb outputs TRBD2, but without DNA this stays unchecked. TRBV21-1 is tagged as a pseudogene. The CDR3 length is 17 residues. The CDR3: CASSPHGLAGAGETQYF.

The chain is built from TRBV27 and TRBJ2-7; there is no DNA to check the TCRdb D call of TRBD1. CDR1 is MNHEY, CDR2 SMNVEV, per germline (reference sequence). This CDR3 is 17 amino acids long. The CDR3 region is CASSYILPGQGHYEQYF.

The CDR3 here is CASSLYRLNTEAFF. The chain couples TRBV5-1 to TRBJ1-1; TCRdb selects TRBD1, and the lack of DNA leaves this call unchecked. Germline V gives CDR1 SGHRS, CDR2 YFSETQ. The CDR3 runs to 14 residues.

The chain links TRBV25-1 to TRBJ2-1; there is no DNA to check the TCRdb D call of TRBD2. The CDR3 has 14 residues. Germline values: CDR1 MGHDK, CDR2 SYGVNS. The CDR3 reads CASGELSDGGEQFF.

This chain connects TRBV4-1 to TRBJ1-5; the D gene TCRdb calls, TRBD1, cannot be checked with no DNA. The CDR3 length is 14 residues. Germline values: CDR1 MGHRA, CDR2 YSYEKL. CDR3 residues: CASSLIGGDQPQHF.

The rearrangement uses TRBV29-1 and TRBJ2-1; checking the TCRdb D call of TRBD1 is not possible without DNA. The CDR3 totals 13 residues. Looked up from germline, CDR1 is SQVTM and CDR2 is ANQGSEA. CDR3 residues: CSGTGGLYNEQFF.

The J gene is TRBJ2-7, the V gene TRBV10-3. The CDR3 loop spans 13 amino acids. CDR1 is ENHRY and CDR2 is SYGVKD in the germline V gene. CDR3 region: CAISDSGALEQYF.

The chain links TRBV19 to TRBJ1-1; TCRdb indicates TRBD1, and absent DNA this call remains unverified. The CDR3 consists of 14 residues. Germline loops: CDR1 LNHDA, CDR2 SQIVND (reference sequence). The CDR3 region is CASSWDRGPTEAFF.

The CDR3 reads CASSLRAPVEQFF. The gene calls are TRBV27 and TRBJ2-1. Germline V gene lookup returns CDR1 MNHEY and CDR2 SMNVEV (reference sequence). The CDR3 is made up of 13 amino acids.

V is TRBV12-3 or TRBV12-4 and J is TRBJ2-7; TCRdb's D call of TRBD1 is untestable without DNA. This CDR3 is built from 13 residues. The CDR3 sequence: CASSPGQEYEQYF.

CDR3 in amino acids: CASSLFQGSTGELFF. The rearrangement joins TRBV27 to TRBJ2-2; absent DNA, TCRdb's TRBD1 call cannot be checked. This CDR3 comprises 15 residues. The germline gives CDR1 MNHEY, CDR2 SMNVEV (reference sequence).

The V and J genes are TRBV4-3 and TRBJ2-7; TCRdb calls TRBD2, which cannot be checked without DNA. Germline V gives CDR1 LGHNA, CDR2 YSLEER. This CDR3 region has 15 residues. The CDR3 reads CASSQEAGVLYEQYF.

The chain has TRBV29-1 and TRBJ2-1; TCRdb outputs TRBD2, but without DNA this stays unchecked. Germline loops: CDR1 SQVTM, CDR2 ANQGSEA. This CDR3 contains 16 residues. CDR3 sequence: CSVDGLDWVSYNEQFF.

CDR3: CASSHRGRNTEAFF. The rearrangement links TRBV27 to TRBJ1-1. Germline CDR1 and CDR2: MNHEY and SMNVEV (reference sequence). The CDR3 totals 14 residues.

This chain links TRBV30 with TRBJ2-2; as DNA is missing, the TRBD2 call by TCRdb cannot be tested. The CDR3 totals 16 residues. Germline V gives CDR1 GTSNPN, CDR2 SVGIG (reference sequence). This chain's CDR3 is CACMTSGRSNTGELFF.

The chain couples TRBV29-1 to TRBJ2-1; the D call of TRBD1 rests on TCRdb alone, since no DNA is present to check it. This CDR3 comprises 11 residues. Germline V gives CDR1 SQVTM, CDR2 ANQGSEA. The CDR3 is CSVAQGREQFF.

The V call is TRBV20-1, the J call TRBJ2-1; TCRdb selects TRBD2, and the lack of DNA leaves this call unchecked. The length of the CDR3 is 16 residues. The germline V gene has CDR1 DFQATT and CDR2 SNEGSKA (reference sequence). CDR3 amino acids: CSASSSGGPHLNEQFF.

The J gene is TRBJ2-5, the V gene TRBV7-6. Germline CDR1 SGHVS, CDR2 FNYEAQ. This CDR3 is 13 amino acids long. The CDR3 reads CASTLAGDETQYF.

J is TRBJ2-1 and V is TRBV12-3 or TRBV12-4; absent DNA, TCRdb's TRBD1 call cannot be checked. The CDR3 is 15 residues long. The CDR3 reads CASSLVAGYYNEQFF.

This chain uses TRBV29-1 with TRBJ2-1; TCRdb proposes TRBD2, but this gene call is untestable without DNA. CDR1 and CDR2 from the germline V gene are SQVTM and ANQGSEA. The CDR3 sequence is 12 residues long. The CDR3 sequence: CSVEGATNEQFF.

This chain links TRBV28 with TRBJ1-2; TCRdb reports TRBD1, a call that lacks DNA to check it against. The V gene's germline CDR1 is MDHEN and CDR2 SYDVKM. The CDR3 spans 14 residues. CDR3 amino acids: CASSHDTGFYGYTF.

The chain has TRBV9 and TRBJ2-1; with no DNA, the TCRdb D assignment of TRBD1 cannot be verified. CDR3 length: 17 residues. Germline V CDR1 and CDR2: SGDLS, YYNGEE. The chain's CDR3 is CASSVGLGTGNNNEQFF.

The chain recombines TRBV29-1 with TRBJ1-1. The CDR3 contains 11 residues. CDR1 SQVTM and CDR2 ANQGSEA come from the germline V gene. The CDR3 region is CSVHEGSEAFF. Full variable domain (missing parts from reference TRBV29-1 and TRBJ1-1): SAVISQKPSRDICQRGTSLTIQCQVDSQVTMMFWYRQQPGQSLTLIATANQGSEATYESGFVIDKFPISRPNLTFSTLTVSNMSPEDSSIYLCSVHEGSEAFFGQGTRLTVV.

The chain combines TRBV21-1 with TRBJ2-7; TCRdb's assignment of TRBD1 cannot be checked, as there is no DNA. TRBV21-1 corresponds to a pseudogene. The CDR3 has 14 residues. The CDR3 loop is CASSHRPGQVEQYF.

The genes are TRBV2 and TRBJ2-2; TCRdb designates TRBD2, a call that cannot be tested without DNA. The CDR3 is made up of 17 amino acids. Germline values: CDR1 SNHLY, CDR2 FYNNEI. This CDR3 reads CASTEAGGILSTGELFF.

The rearrangement links TRBV10-3 to TRBJ2-7; TCRdb designates TRBD2, a call that cannot be tested without DNA. The germline V gene has CDR1 ENHRY and CDR2 SYGVKD. This CDR3 region has 14 residues. CDR3 sequence reads: CAISEPSERDEQYF.

This chain connects TRBV7-9 to TRBJ2-3; the D call from TCRdb, TRBD2, cannot be confirmed without DNA. The CDR3 covers 19 residues. Germline CDR1 reads SEHNR; CDR2 reads FQNEAQ (reference sequence). CDR3 residues: CASSLFYEASGEHTDTQYF.

V usage is TRBV10-3 and J usage is TRBJ2-3; TCRdb gives TRBD2 as the D gene, but with no DNA this cannot be confirmed. Germline CDR1 ENHRY, CDR2 SYGVKD. The CDR3 sequence is 19 residues long. The CDR3 here is CAISDKRLAGGPGTDTQYF.

V and J are TRBV5-1 and TRBJ2-5; TCRdb calls TRBD1, which cannot be checked without DNA. CDR3 length equals 14 residues. Germline lookup yields CDR1 SGHRS and CDR2 YFSETQ. This CDR3 is CASRSGQGEETQYF.

V is TRBV7-9 and J is TRBJ1-1. Germline V lookup: CDR1 SEHNR, CDR2 FQNEAQ (reference sequence). CDR3 length: 16 residues. This chain's CDR3 is CASSYPRGRWDTEAFF.